The next 29 T cell receptor beta chains were all read from a single sample in a study of blood T cell repertoires in COVID-19. Using immunoSEQ multiplex PCR, the repertoire was profiled, and TCRdb retains in-frame clones only, with some absent. The table lists 160,000 or so clones, around 92% of them singletons. Sequenced sample: peripheral blood. The receptors stem from a man aged 60-69 years with acute or convalescent COVID-19.

J is TRBJ2-2 and V is TRBV5-6, with unresolved D. The CDR3 totals 13 residues. Germline assignment: CDR1 SGHDT and CDR2 YYEEEE. Trimming took 7 bases from V and 7 from J, leaving 14 bases between them. CDR3 residues: CASSPKPGGELFF. CDR3 coding DNA: TGTGCCAGCTCCCCGAAGCCCGGCGGGGAGCTGTTTTTT. The variable domain in full, completed from reference TRBV5-6 and TRBJ2-2, reads DAGVTQSPTHLIKTRGQQVTLRCSPKSGHDTVSWYQQALGQGPQFIFQYYEEEERQRGNFPDRFSGHQFPNYSSELNVNALLLGDSALYLCASSPKPGGELFFGEGSRLTVL.

The CDR3 coding sequence is TGTGCCAGCAGCCAAGATTTCGCAGAGGCGAGGAACTATGGCTACACCTTC. It is translated as CASSQDFAEARNYGYTF. J is TRBJ1-2 and V is TRBV4-2; no clear D. Germline CDR1 is LGHNA and CDR2 is YNFKEQ. Between the trimmed V and J ends, which lost 0 bases and 2 bases, there was a span of 16 bases. The CDR3 loop spans 17 amino acids.

Concerning this clone: The identical CDR3 is also encoded by other nucleotide sequences in the sample. The DNA of the CDR3 is TGTGCCAGTAGTACCCAGGGAGGGGACGGCAACTATGGCTACACCTTC. Its translation: CASSTQGGDGNYGYTF. This chain links TRBV19 with TRBJ1-2, with a possible D match to TRBD1 (5 bases). CDR1 is LNHDA and CDR2 is SQIVND in the germline V gene (reference sequence). With 4 bases removed from V and 2 bases from J, the gap between germline ends came to 17 bases. The CDR3 has 16 amino acids.

The V call is TRBV15, the J call TRBJ2-3, with 8 bases identical to TRBD2. CDR3 length: 16 residues. Germline CDR1 is LNHNV and CDR2 is YYDKDF (reference sequence). Unmatched junction bases numbered 6, after V lost 1 base and J lost 3 bases. The CDR3 DNA sequence: TGTGCCACCAGCAGAGCTGGAGGCGGGGGGACAGATACGCAGTATTTT. Its protein product is CATSRAGGGGTDTQYF.

The chain uses TRBV30 and TRBJ1-4; D unclear. The CDR3 runs to 13 residues. Germline CDR1 reads GTSNPN; CDR2 reads SVGIG (reference sequence). Trimming stripped 0 bases from V and 8 bases from J, with 10 bases between. CDR3 in amino acids: CAWSVQVFEKLFF. In DNA, the CDR3 is TGTGCCTGGAGTGTCCAGGTCTTCGAAAAACTGTTTTTT.

The sample holds a few counts of this clone. The rearrangement joins TRBV19 to TRBJ1-3; 7 nucleotides agree with TRBD1. The trim removed 1 base at V and 2 bases at J, leaving 2 bases unmatched. Germline lookup yields CDR1 LNHDA and CDR2 SQIVND (reference sequence). The CDR3 spans 15 residues. The CDR3 nucleotides are TGTGCCAGTAGTATAGGAGGGGGCACTGGAAACACCATATATTTT. It specifies CASSIGGGTGNTIYF.

CDR3 amino acids: CASSGSWTQATNEKLFF. The CDR3 bases are TGTGCCAGCAGCGGATCATGGACTCAAGCAACTAATGAAAAACTGTTTTTT. The gene calls are TRBV7-8 and TRBJ1-4; D is undetermined. The CDR3 is 17 residues long. Germline V gene lookup returns CDR1 SGHVS and CDR2 FQNEAQ. Deletions cut 5 bases from V and 0 bases from J, with 16 bases between.

This clone was observed a handful of times. This rearrangement joins TRBV5-6 to TRBJ1-4; D call uncertain. The germline gives CDR1 SGHDT, CDR2 YYEEEE. V lost 0 bases to trimming and J lost 4 bases, with 10 bases between them. This CDR3 has 15 residues. CDR3 in amino acids: CASSLVLAVNEKLFF. CDR3 nucleotide sequence: TGTGCCAGCAGCTTGGTTCTGGCAGTTAATGAAAAACTGTTTTTT.

The rearrangement joins TRBV3-1 (or the pseudogene TRBV3-2) to TRBJ1-3; D is undetermined. This CDR3 region has 12 residues. Germline CDR1 reads LGHDT; CDR2 reads YNNKEL (reference sequence). With 5 bases removed from V and 2 bases from J, the gap between germline ends came to 4 bases. The chain's CDR3 is CASSYTGNTIYF. The CDR3 nucleotides read TGTGCCAGCAGCTACACTGGAAACACCATATATTTT.

The genes are TRBV7-9 and TRBJ1-6; 10 bases are shared with TRBD1. The CDR3 totals 15 residues. In germline, CDR1 is SEHNR, CDR2 FQNEAQ (reference sequence). V was pared by 5 bases and J by 7 bases, with 5 bases of the junction left unmatched. The chain's CDR3 is CASSADRGGNSPLHF. Written as DNA, the CDR3 is TGTGCCAGCAGCGCGGACAGGGGGGGAAATTCACCCCTCCACTTT.

The V and J genes are TRBV7-2 and TRBJ2-1; TRBD2 agrees at 9 bases. V lost 2 bases, J lost 4 bases, and 6 bases stayed unmatched. The CDR3 extends over 16 amino acids. Germline assignment: CDR1 SGHTA and CDR2 FQGNSA. The CDR3 sequence: CASSLTSGRPYNEQFF. DNA for the CDR3: TGTGCCAGCAGCTTAACTAGCGGGCGACCTTACAATGAGCAGTTCTTC.

The V gene is TRBV15, the J gene TRBJ1-2, with 7 bases that match TRBD1. The V segment lost 0 bases and the J segment 4 bases; nucleotides outside the gene matches: 2. This CDR3 is 14 amino acids long. The germline V gene has CDR1 LNHNV and CDR2 YYDKDF (reference sequence). CDR3 amino acids: CATSREGTAYGYTF. Here the CDR3 DNA reads TGTGCCACCAGCAGAGAGGGGACAGCCTATGGCTACACCTTC.

This clone appeared a single time. The chain has TRBV19 and TRBJ2-7, with D maybe TRBD2 (6 bases). The CDR3 contains 13 residues. Per the germline V gene, CDR1 is LNHDA and CDR2 is SQIVND (reference sequence). Trimming cost V 5 bases and J 5 bases, with 13 bases left between them. The CDR3 region is CASSPPSGDEQYF. The DNA of the CDR3 is TGTGCCAGTAGTCCCCCTTCGGGGGACGAGCAGTACTTC.

This clone was found once. The chain couples TRBV30 to TRBJ1-6; unclear D gene. CDR1 is GTSNPN, CDR2 SVGIG, per germline (reference sequence). CDR3 length equals 13 residues. The V end lost 2 bases, the J end lost 8 bases, and 10 bases lay between the germline ends. This CDR3 reads CAWSREIYSPLHF. The CDR3 nucleotides are TGTGCCTGGAGTCGGGAAATCTATTCACCCCTCCACTTT.

The chain recombines TRBV6-5 with TRBJ1-2, with D possibly TRBD1 on 5 matching bases. V shed 5 bases and J shed 4 bases, with 8 bases lying between them. The CDR3 is 12 amino acids. CDR1 is MNHEY and CDR2 is SVGAGI in the germline V gene. The CDR3 coding sequence is TGTGCCAGCAGTCAGGGCCCCTATGGCTACACCTTC. It specifies CASSQGPYGYTF.

J is TRBJ2-1 and V is TRBV4-2; 8 positions agree with TRBD1. Trimming removed 4 bases from V and 2 bases from J; junction bases left unmatched: 4. Germline CDR1 LGHNA, CDR2 YNFKEQ. The CDR3 is 15 residues long. The CDR3 protein is CASSPGQGPYNEQFF. The CDR3 region has the DNA TGTGCCAGCAGCCCCGGACAGGGACCCTACAATGAGCAGTTCTTC.

This chain links TRBV2 with TRBJ1-1; 7 nucleotides align to TRBD1. The germline gives CDR1 SNHLY, CDR2 FYNNEI. V gave up 7 bases and J gave up 2 bases; unmatched junction bases: 7. This CDR3 region has 14 residues. The CDR3 loop reads CASNKQGLNTEAFF. The CDR3, as DNA: TGTGCCAGCAACAAACAGGGGCTAAACACTGAAGCTTTCTTT.

V gene TRBV7-2 combines with J gene TRBJ2-7; a weak D match, TRBD2 (5 bases). V was pared by 8 bases and J by 2 bases, with 16 bases between. The CDR3 runs 14 residues. Germline V gene sequence: CDR1 SGHTA, CDR2 FQGNSA. The chain's CDR3 is CASSSADFPYEQYF. Written as DNA, the CDR3 is TGTGCCAGCTCTTCCGCGGACTTTCCCTACGAGCAGTACTTC.

With regard to this clone: Germline and junction disagree at one end, which may indicate a read error. The rearrangement links TRBV18 to TRBJ1-2; no clear D gene. Looked up from germline, CDR1 is KGHSH and CDR2 is LQKENI. The CDR3 runs to 16 residues. The CDR3 region has the DNA TGCGCCAGCTCACCAGGTTTGGGAGCAAGTGGGTATGGCTACACCTTC. This sequence encodes CASSPGLGASGYGYTF.

The rearrangement joins TRBV30 to TRBJ1-1, with 7 bases matching TRBD1. This CDR3 comprises 15 residues. Trimming removed 1 base from V and 5 bases from J; junction bases left unmatched: 10. CDR1 and CDR2 (germline): GTSNPN, SVGIG (reference sequence). The CDR3 here is CAWSALGQAGTEAFF. CDR3 in DNA: TGTGCCTGGAGTGCCCTCGGACAGGCCGGGACTGAAGCTTTCTTT.

V usage is TRBV9 and J usage is TRBJ1-2, with TRBD1 as a possible D gene (6 bases). CDR3 length: 15 amino acids. The V end lost 3 bases, the J end lost 7 bases, and 19 bases lay between the germline ends. Germline loops: CDR1 SGDLS, CDR2 YYNGEE. The CDR3 region is CASSATGGGAAGYTF. The CDR3 DNA sequence: TGTGCCAGCAGCGCAACGGGTGGGGGCGCGGCTGGCTACACCTTC. Filled out from reference TRBV9 and TRBJ1-2, the complete variable domain reads DSGVTQTPKHLITATGQRVTLRCSPRSGDLSVYWYQQSLDQGLQFLIQYYNGEERAKGNILERFSAQQFPDLHSELNLSSLELGDSALYFCASSATGGGAAGYTFGSGTRLTVV.

The chain uses TRBV7-6 and TRBJ1-5; 8 positions match TRBD1. The V gene's germline CDR1 is SGHVS and CDR2 FNYEAQ. Losses at the gene ends were 1 base for V and 0 bases for J; bases not matched to a gene: 2. This CDR3 is 16 amino acids long. The CDR3 nucleotides are TGTGCCAGCAGCTTAGGGACAGGGCGTAGCAATCAGCCCCAGCATTTT. Translated, it gives CASSLGTGRSNQPQHF.

The V call is TRBV7-2, the J call TRBJ1-2; D not resolved. The CDR3 extends over 12 amino acids. Trimming shortened V by 5 bases and J by 9 bases, and 13 bases separated the two germline ends. CDR1 SGHTA and CDR2 FQGNSA come from the germline V gene. The CDR3 spells CASSERVGSYTF. The DNA for the CDR3 is TGTGCCAGCAGCGAGAGGGTCGGAAGCTACACCTTC.

The rearrangement links TRBV4-1 to TRBJ2-7; a weak D match, TRBD1 (6 bases). Germline loops: CDR1 MGHRA, CDR2 YSYEKL. V lost 4 bases and J lost 2, with 12 bases in between. CDR3 length equals 14 residues. In DNA, the CDR3 is TGCGCCAGCAGCCTGGAAAAGGGGGCCTACGAGCAGTACTTC. This encodes CASSLEKGAYEQYF.

The V and J genes are TRBV4-1 and TRBJ1-5; D perhaps matches TRBD1 (5 bases). Germline lookup yields CDR1 MGHRA and CDR2 YSYEKL. There are 14 residues in the CDR3. Trimming left V 4 bases short and J 0 bases short, with 7 bases between. CDR3 coding DNA: TGCGCCAGCAGCCTGGGACTTAGCAATCAGCCCCAGCATTTT. Encoded protein: CASSLGLSNQPQHF.

The rearrangement links TRBV6-2 or TRBV6-3 to TRBJ2-4; 8 bases are shared with TRBD1. The V gene's germline CDR1 is MNHEY and CDR2 SVGEGT. The trim removed 2 bases at V and 16 bases at J, leaving 7 bases unmatched. The CDR3 is 12 residues long. The CDR3, as DNA: TGTGCCAGCAGTTACGCTACAGGGGGAGGTTACTTC. This translates into CASSYATGGGYF.

The gene calls are TRBV5-6 and TRBJ1-1; 7 nucleotides match TRBD1. V trimming: 4 bases; J trimming: 1 base; junction bases outside the gene matches: 10. This CDR3 is 16 amino acids long. Per the germline V gene, CDR1 is SGHDT and CDR2 is YYEEEE. The chain's CDR3 is CASSQGQIFSNTEAFF. The CDR3 DNA follows: TGTGCCAGCAGCCAGGGACAGATCTTTTCGAACACTGAAGCTTTCTTT.

This chain connects TRBV19 to TRBJ1-5; 11 bases map to TRBD1. J gave up 7 bases and V 3 bases, and 8 bases lay outside the gene matches. The CDR3 loop spans 16 amino acids. Germline CDR1 is LNHDA and CDR2 is SQIVND (reference sequence). The CDR3 DNA is TGTGCCAGTAGTATGCGGGACAGGGGGGTTTTACAGCCCCAGCATTTT. As protein: CASSMRDRGVLQPQHF. The whole variable domain, filled in from reference TRBV19 and TRBJ1-5, reads DGGITQSPKYLFRKEGQNVTLSCEQNLNHDAMYWYRQDPGQGLRLIYYSQIVNDFQKGDIAEGYSVSREKKESFPLTVTSAQKNPTAFYLCASSMRDRGVLQPQHFGDGTRLSIL.

This clone was detected only once. The gene calls are TRBV5-1 and TRBJ2-6; tentatively, D is TRBD1 (5 bases). The length of the CDR3 is 19 residues. Germline CDR1 is SGHRS and CDR2 is YFSETQ. V lost 0 bases and J 0 bases, leaving 16 bases between the germline ends. CDR3 sequence: CASSLAFVPGASGANVLTF. The CDR3, as DNA: TGCGCCAGCAGCTTGGCCTTTGTGCCTGGGGCCTCTGGGGCCAACGTCCTGACTTTC.